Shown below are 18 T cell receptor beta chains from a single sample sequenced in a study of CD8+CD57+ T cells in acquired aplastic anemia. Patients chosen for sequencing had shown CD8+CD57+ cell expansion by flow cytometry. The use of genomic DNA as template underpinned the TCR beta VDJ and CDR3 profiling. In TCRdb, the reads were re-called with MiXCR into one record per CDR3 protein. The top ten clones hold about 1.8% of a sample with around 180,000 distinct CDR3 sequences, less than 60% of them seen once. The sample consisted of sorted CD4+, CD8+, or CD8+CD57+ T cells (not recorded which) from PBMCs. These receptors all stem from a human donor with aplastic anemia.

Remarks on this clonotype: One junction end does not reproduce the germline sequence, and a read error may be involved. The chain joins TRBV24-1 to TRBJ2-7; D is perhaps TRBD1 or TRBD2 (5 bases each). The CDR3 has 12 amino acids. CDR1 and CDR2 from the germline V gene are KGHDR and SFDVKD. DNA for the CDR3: TGTGCCACCAGTGATTATTGGGACGAGAAGTACTTC. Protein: CATSDYWDEKYF.

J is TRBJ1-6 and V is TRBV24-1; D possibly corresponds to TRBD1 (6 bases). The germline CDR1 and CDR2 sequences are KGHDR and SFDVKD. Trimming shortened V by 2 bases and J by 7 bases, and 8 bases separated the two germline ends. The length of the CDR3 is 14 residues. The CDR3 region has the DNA TGTGCCACCAGTGATTCCAGGGGAAATTCACCCCTCCACTTT. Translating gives CATSDSRGNSPLHF.

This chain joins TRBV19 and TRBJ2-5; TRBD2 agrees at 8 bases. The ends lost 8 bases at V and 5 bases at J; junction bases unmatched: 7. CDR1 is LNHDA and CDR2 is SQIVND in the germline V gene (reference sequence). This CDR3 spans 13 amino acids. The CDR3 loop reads CASRSSGTETQYF. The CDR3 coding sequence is TGTGCCAGTCGGAGTAGCGGGACGGAGACCCAGTACTTC.

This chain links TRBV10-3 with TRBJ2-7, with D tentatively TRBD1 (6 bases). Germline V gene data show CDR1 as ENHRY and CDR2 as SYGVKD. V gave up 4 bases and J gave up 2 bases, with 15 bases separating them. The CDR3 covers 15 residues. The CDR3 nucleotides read TGTGCCATCAGTGGCAAAGTTGACAGGACCTACGAGCAGTACTTC. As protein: CAISGKVDRTYEQYF.

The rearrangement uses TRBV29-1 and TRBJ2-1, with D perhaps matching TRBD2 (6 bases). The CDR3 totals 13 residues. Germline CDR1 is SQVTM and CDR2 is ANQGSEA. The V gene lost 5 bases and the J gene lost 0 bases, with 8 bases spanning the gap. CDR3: CSVLGGSYNEQFF. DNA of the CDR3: TGCAGCGTTTTGGGAGGCTCCTACAATGAGCAGTTCTTC.

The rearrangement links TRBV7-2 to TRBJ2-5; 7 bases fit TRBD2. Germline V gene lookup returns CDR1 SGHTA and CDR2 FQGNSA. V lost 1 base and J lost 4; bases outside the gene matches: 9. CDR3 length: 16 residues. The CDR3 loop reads CASSLVGRVETETQYF. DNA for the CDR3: TGTGCCAGCAGCTTAGTGGGGAGGGTGGAGACAGAGACCCAGTACTTC.

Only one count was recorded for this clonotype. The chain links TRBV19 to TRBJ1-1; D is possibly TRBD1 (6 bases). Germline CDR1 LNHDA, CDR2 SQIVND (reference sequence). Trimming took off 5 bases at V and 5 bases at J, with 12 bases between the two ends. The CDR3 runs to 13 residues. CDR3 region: CASSLKRGTEAFF. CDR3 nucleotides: TGTGCCAGTAGTCTAAAAAGGGGGACTGAAGCTTTCTTT. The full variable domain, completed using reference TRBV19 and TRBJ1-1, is DGGITQSPKYLFRKEGQNVTLSCEQNLNHDAMYWYRQDPGQGLRLIYYSQIVNDFQKGDIAEGYSVSREKKESFPLTVTSAQKNPTAFYLCASSLKRGTEAFFGQGTRLTVV.

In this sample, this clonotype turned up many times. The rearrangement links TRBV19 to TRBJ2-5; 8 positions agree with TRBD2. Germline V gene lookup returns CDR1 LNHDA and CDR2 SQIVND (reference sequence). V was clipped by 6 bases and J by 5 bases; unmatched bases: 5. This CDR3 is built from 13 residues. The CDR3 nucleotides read TGTGCCAGTAGGACGACTAGCGAGGAGACCCAGTACTTC. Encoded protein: CASRTTSEETQYF.

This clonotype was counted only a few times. The CDR3: CAISESGSTSYEQYF. CDR3 nucleotide sequence: TGTGCCATCAGTGAGTCGGGGTCCACCTCCTACGAGCAGTACTTC. The chain is built from TRBV10-3 and TRBJ2-7; no firm D call. The germline V gene encodes CDR1 ENHRY and CDR2 SYGVKD. This CDR3 has 15 amino acids. The germline V and J ends were trimmed by 0 bases and 0 bases, with 9 bases remaining between them.

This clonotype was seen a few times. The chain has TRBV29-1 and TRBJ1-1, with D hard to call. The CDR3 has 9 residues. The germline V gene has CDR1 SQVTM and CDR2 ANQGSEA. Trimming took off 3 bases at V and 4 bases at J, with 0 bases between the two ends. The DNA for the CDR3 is TGCAGCGTTGACACTGAAGCTTTCTTT. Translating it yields CSVDTEAFF.

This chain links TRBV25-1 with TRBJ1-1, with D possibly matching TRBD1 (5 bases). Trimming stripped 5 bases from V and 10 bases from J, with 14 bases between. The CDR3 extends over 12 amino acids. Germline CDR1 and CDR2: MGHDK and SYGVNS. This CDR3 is CASSNPGSGAFF. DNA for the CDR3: TGTGCCAGCAGTAACCCAGGGTCTGGAGCTTTCTTT. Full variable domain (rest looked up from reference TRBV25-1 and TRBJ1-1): EADIYQTPRYLVIGTGKKITLECSQTMGHDKMYWYQQDPGMELHLIHYSYGVNSTEKGDLSSESTVSRIRTEHFPLTLESARPSHTSQYLCASSNPGSGAFFGQGTRLTVV.

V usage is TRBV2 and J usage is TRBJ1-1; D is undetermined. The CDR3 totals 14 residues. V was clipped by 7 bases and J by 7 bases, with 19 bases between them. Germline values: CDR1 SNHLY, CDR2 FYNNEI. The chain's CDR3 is CASNGRSRVGEAFF. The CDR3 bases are TGTGCCAGCAATGGTCGGTCTCGAGTGGGTGAAGCTTTCTTT.

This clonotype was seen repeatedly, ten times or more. The CDR3 spells CASSPQGSVGSPLHF. CDR3 DNA: TGTGCCAGCAGCCCCCAGGGGAGCGTCGGTTCACCCCTCCACTTT. The chain joins TRBV5-8 to TRBJ1-6; TRBD1 is a possible D gene (6 bases). CDR1 and CDR2 (germline): SGHTS, YDEGEE. This CDR3 region has 15 residues. V was trimmed by 4 bases and J by 9 bases, leaving 17 bases between them.

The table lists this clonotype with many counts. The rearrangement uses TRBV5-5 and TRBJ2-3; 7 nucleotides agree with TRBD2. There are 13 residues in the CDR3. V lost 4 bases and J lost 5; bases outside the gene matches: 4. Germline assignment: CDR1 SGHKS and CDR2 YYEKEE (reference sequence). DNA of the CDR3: TGTGCCAGCAGCCGGGCGGGGGTAGATACGCAGTATTTT. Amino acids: CASSRAGVDTQYF.

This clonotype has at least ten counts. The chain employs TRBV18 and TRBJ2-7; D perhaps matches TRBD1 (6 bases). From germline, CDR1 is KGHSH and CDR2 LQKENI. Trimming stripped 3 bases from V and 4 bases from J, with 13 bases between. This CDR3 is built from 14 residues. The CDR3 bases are TGTGCCAGCTCACCGCGGTCAGGGGCATACGAGCAGTACTTC. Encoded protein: CASSPRSGAYEQYF.

CDR3 nucleotides: TGTGCCACCAGTGCTCCCAATCAGCCCCAGCATTTT. It encodes CATSAPNQPQHF. The chain combines TRBV24-1 with TRBJ1-5; unclear D gene. Germline values: CDR1 KGHDR, CDR2 SFDVKD. The CDR3 runs 12 residues. V lost 5 bases and J 3 bases, leaving 4 bases between the germline ends.

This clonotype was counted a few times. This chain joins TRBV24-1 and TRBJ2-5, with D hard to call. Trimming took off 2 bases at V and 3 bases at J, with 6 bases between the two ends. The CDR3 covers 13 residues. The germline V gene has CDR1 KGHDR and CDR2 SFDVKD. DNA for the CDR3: TGTGCCACCAGTGATTCCCGTGAAGAGACCCAGTACTTC. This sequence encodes CATSDSREETQYF.

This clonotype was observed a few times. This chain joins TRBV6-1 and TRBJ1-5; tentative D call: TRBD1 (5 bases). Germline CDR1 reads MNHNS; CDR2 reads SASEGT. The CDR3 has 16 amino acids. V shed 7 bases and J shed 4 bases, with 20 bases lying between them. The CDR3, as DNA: TGTGCCAGCATCAGGATGGGGGGGGATCTGAATCAGCCCCAGCATTTT. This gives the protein CASIRMGGDLNQPQHF.